This TCR beta chain derives from a study of response to subunit inactivated influenza vaccine. This CDR3 region has 15 residues. Trimming at V came to 1 base and at J to 2 bases, leaving 3 bases not matched to a gene. Germline values: CDR1 KGHDR, CDR2 SFDVKD. Study-wide results and limits: Few new T cells, the authors suggested, are recruited by each seasonal influenza vaccination.

TCRdb re-called the RT-PCR reads with MiXCR, one entry per CDR3 protein. In the table there are about 830,000 distinct CDR3 sequences, approximately 17% of which are singletons. This clonotype was counted only a few times. Its antigen is not known. The TCR sequence derives from a man in his forties or fifties who received an inactivated influenza vaccine. The gene calls are TRBV24-1 and TRBJ2-5, with 7 positions matching TRBD1. The starting material was PBMCs from blood, obtained 4 to 6 days after vaccination. This chain's CDR3 is CATSDFRDRQETQYF. CDR3 DNA: TGTGCCACCAGTGATTTCCGGGACAGACAAGAGACCCAGTACTTC.